Listed below are T cell receptor beta chains from one sample, sequenced in a study of shared clonotypes between healthy human individuals. TCRdb keeps only in-frame clones here, not all; method: immunoSEQ multiplex PCR. This table holds roughly 1,100,000 clones, approximately 76% found once. The sequenced material came from memory CD4+ T cells sorted from blood. The receptors shown here come from a man between 18 and 35 years old in good health. Each CDR3 is given with its conserved first and last residue. The D gene is left open where the match is weak. The listing skips clone size in some rows; elsewhere it reads once, few, many or a size class.

D gene	V gene	clone size	J gene	CDR3 DNA	CDR3 protein
NA	TRBV30	few	TRBJ1-1	TGTGCCTGGAGTAAACCAGACAGGATATCTACTGAAGCTTTCTTT	CAWSKPDRISTEAFF
NA	TRBV7-8	NA	TRBJ2-1	TGTGCCAGCAGCTTAGGACGAAACAATGAGCAGTTCTTC	CASSLGRNNEQFF
NA	TRBV10-3	NA	TRBJ2-2	TGTGCCATCAGTGAGCAGGAGAACACCGGGGAGCTGTTTTTT	CAISEQENTGELFF
TRBD2	TRBV5-1	once	TRBJ2-3	TGCGCCAGCAACCGGGGGGGTGCAGATACGCAGTATTTT	CASNRGGADTQYF
NA	TRBV7-9	once	TRBJ2-1	TGTGCCAGCAGCTTAGCTACATTCAGGGGTAGGGGTGAGCAGTTCTTC	CASSLATFRGRGEQFF
TRBD2	TRBV10-2	NA	TRBJ2-2	TGCGCCAGTGGTAGCGGGGGGCATCTTGGGGACACCGGGGAGCTGTTTTTT	CASGSGGHLGDTGELFF
NA	TRBV28	NA	TRBJ1-3	TGTGCCAGCACTCAATTGAGGGGGATCTCTGGAAACACCATATATTTT	CASTQLRGISGNTIYF
NA	TRBV6-1	once	TRBJ1-2	TGTGCCAGCAGTGAAGGGAAGGGTACTGGCTACACCTTC	CASSEGKGTGYTF
TRBD1	TRBV27	NA	TRBJ1-1	TGTGCCAGCAGTTTTCAGGGGGCGAGCACTGAAGCTTTCTTT	CASSFQGASTEAFF
NA	TRBV18	few	TRBJ1-1	TGTGCCAGCTCCGCGACACAGAACACTGAAGCTTTCTTT	CASSATQNTEAFF
NA	TRBV5-5	NA	TRBJ2-7	TGTGCCAGCAGCCGACTAGTGGGCGAGCAGTACTTC	CASSRLVGEQYF
NA	TRBV5-5	NA	TRBJ1-3	TGTGCCAGCAGCAATCAGGGGTTCAACACCATATATTTT	CASSNQGFNTIYF
NA	TRBV7-2	NA	TRBJ2-5	TGTGCCAGCAGCTTAGGAGGGTTCCAAGAGACCCAGTACTTC	CASSLGGFQETQYF
TRBD2	TRBV6-4	NA	TRBJ2-3	TGTGCCAGCGCATCACGGGGGGGAGGAACAGATACGCAGTATTTT	CASASRGGGTDTQYF
NA	TRBV6-5	NA	TRBJ1-4	TGTGCCAGCAGCCGACACATGTTCTCCCTGGAAAAACTGTTTTTT	CASSRHMFSLEKLFF
TRBD2	TRBV4-1	few	TRBJ2-7	TGCGCCAGCAGCCAAGGACTAGCGGGGGGAACCTACGAGCAGTACTTC	CASSQGLAGGTYEQYF
NA	TRBV7-2	NA	TRBJ2-5	TGTGCCAGCAGCAGAGGACTCGTTGGGTACCAGGGAGAGACCCAGTACTTC	CASSRGLVGYQGETQYF
NA	TRBV11-2	NA	TRBJ2-3	TGTGCCAGCAGCCGGTTGTTGGGGAGCACAGATACGCAGTATTTT	CASSRLLGSTDTQYF
NA	TRBV30	NA	TRBJ2-1	TGTGCCTGGAGCCTCACCCCTAGGAATGAGCAGTTCTTC	CAWSLTPRNEQFF
NA	TRBV7-2	NA	TRBJ1-2	TGTGCCAGCAGCCCCGACAGTAACTATGGCTACACCTTC	CASSPDSNYGYTF
NA	TRBV19	NA	TRBJ2-7	TGTGCCAGTAGTATAGATATCACAGCCACGGCCTACGAGCAGTACTTC	CASSIDITATAYEQYF
NA	TRBV28	NA	TRBJ1-3	TGTGCCACCTCTCGGGGCGGAAACACCATATATTTT	CATSRGGNTIYF
TRBD2	TRBV5-1	NA	TRBJ2-2	TGCGCCAGCATCTTCGGTAGCGGGGGGGCCGGTGGCACCGGGGAGCTGTTTTTT	CASIFGSGGAGGTGELFF
TRBD2	TRBV9	NA	TRBJ2-7	TGTGCCAGCAGCGTAGGCCTAGCGGGGTCTGGCGGGCAGTACTTC	CASSVGLAGSGGQYF
NA	TRBV6-1	NA	TRBJ1-5	TGTGCCAGCAGTGAAGCGCAGTCAGAGATTAGCAATCAGCCCCAGCATTTT	CASSEAQSEISNQPQHF
NA	TRBV5-1	NA	TRBJ2-2	TGCGCCAGCAGCTTAAACCCCAAACTGACCGGGGAGCTGTTTTTT	CASSLNPKLTGELFF
TRBD1	TRBV6-1	NA	TRBJ1-4	TGTGCCAGCAGTGAATTCCAGGGGGGCAAACTGTTTTTT	CASSEFQGGKLFF
TRBD2	TRBV7-9	NA	TRBJ2-1	TGTGCCAGCAGACGGCTAGCGGGAGGGCCGGGCTACAATGAGCAGTTCTTC	CASRRLAGGPGYNEQFF
NA	TRBV9	NA	TRBJ1-4	TGTGCCAGCAGCGTAGGAGTGTCTAATGAAAAACTGTTTTTT	CASSVGVSNEKLFF
TRBD2	TRBV7-2	NA	TRBJ2-5	TGTGCCAGCAGTCGGGGACTAGCGGGGGGGCAAGAGACCCAGTACTTC	CASSRGLAGGQETQYF
NA	TRBV9	NA	TRBJ2-1	TGTGCCAGCAGCGGGGCCGGGGGTATTGAGCAGTTCTTC	CASSGAGGIEQFF
NA	TRBV5-1	NA	TRBJ2-7	TGCGCCAGCAGCACTAACCGGGCCTACGAGCAGTACTTC	CASSTNRAYEQYF
NA	TRBV2	once	TRBJ2-3	TGTGCCAGCAGCGCAAATCTAGGGGCAGATACGCAGTATTTT	CASSANLGADTQYF
TRBD2	TRBV7-2	NA	TRBJ2-7	TGTGCCAGCAGCTCGCCCGGGAGGGGGGAGCAGTACTTC	CASSSPGRGEQYF
NA	TRBV4-1	NA	TRBJ2-5	TGCGCCAGCAGCCAAGGTGAGGCGGCGGGGCAAGAGACCCAGTACTTC	CASSQGEAAGQETQYF
NA	TRBV19	few	TRBJ2-7	TGTGCCACATCAACCCTGGTAGGGACGTTAGGGTACGAGCAGTACTTC	CATSTLVGTLGYEQYF
TRBD1	TRBV5-6	NA	TRBJ1-5	TGTGCCAGCAGCTTGTTAGGGACAGGTAGCAATCAGCCCCAGCATTTT	CASSLLGTGSNQPQHF
NA	TRBV6-1	NA	TRBJ2-2	TGTGCCAGCAGTGAGCTCCGGGAGCTGTTTTTT	CASSELRELFF
NA	TRBV28	NA	TRBJ2-7	TGTGCCAGCAGTCCCCGCGGCTACGAGCAGTACTTC	CASSPRGYEQYF
TRBD1	TRBV19	NA	TRBJ1-5	TGTGCCAGTAGTATGGGGAAACTCGGGACAGACCTTTATCAGCCCCAGCATTTT	CASSMGKLGTDLYQPQHF
NA	TRBV6-1	NA	TRBJ1-3	TGTGCCAGCAGTGATCTGGGATTCGGAAACACCATATATTTT	CASSDLGFGNTIYF
TRBD2	TRBV11-3	NA	TRBJ2-1	TGTGCCAGCAGCTCGGGGGGGCTCTACAATGAGCAGTTCTTC	CASSSGGLYNEQFF
TRBD2	TRBV4-1	NA	TRBJ2-7	TGCGCCAGCAGGGTATTGGGACTACCAACCTACGAGCAGTACTTC	CASRVLGLPTYEQYF
NA	TRBV4-3	NA	TRBJ1-2	TGCGCCAGCAGCCAAGATTTTGGCACCCCGAGGGGCTACACCTTC	CASSQDFGTPRGYTF
NA	TRBV6-6	NA	TRBJ2-2	TGTGCCAGCAGCAGCCACGACAGGCCAACCGGGGAGCTGTTTTTT	CASSSHDRPTGELFF
NA	TRBV4-1	NA	TRBJ2-5	TGCGCCAGCAGCCAAGGTCATCTCCATTACTTC	CASSQGHLHYF
TRBD2	TRBV5-1	NA	TRBJ2-3	TGCGCCAGCACATCCGGGACTAGAGGTGCGACAGATACGCAGTATTTT	CASTSGTRGATDTQYF
NA	TRBV28	NA	TRBJ1-2	TGTGCCAGCAGTTCGGAGGGCTACACCTTC	CASSSEGYTF
TRBD1	TRBV9	NA	TRBJ1-2	TGTGCCAGCCAGGGGGCGAATAACTATGGCTACACCTTC	CASQGANNYGYTF
NA	TRBV5-4	NA	TRBJ2-5	TGTGCCAGCAGCTCAGCTACGATCCGCAACGACGGGGCCCCGGGGGCCCAGTACTTC	CASSSATIRNDGAPGAQYF